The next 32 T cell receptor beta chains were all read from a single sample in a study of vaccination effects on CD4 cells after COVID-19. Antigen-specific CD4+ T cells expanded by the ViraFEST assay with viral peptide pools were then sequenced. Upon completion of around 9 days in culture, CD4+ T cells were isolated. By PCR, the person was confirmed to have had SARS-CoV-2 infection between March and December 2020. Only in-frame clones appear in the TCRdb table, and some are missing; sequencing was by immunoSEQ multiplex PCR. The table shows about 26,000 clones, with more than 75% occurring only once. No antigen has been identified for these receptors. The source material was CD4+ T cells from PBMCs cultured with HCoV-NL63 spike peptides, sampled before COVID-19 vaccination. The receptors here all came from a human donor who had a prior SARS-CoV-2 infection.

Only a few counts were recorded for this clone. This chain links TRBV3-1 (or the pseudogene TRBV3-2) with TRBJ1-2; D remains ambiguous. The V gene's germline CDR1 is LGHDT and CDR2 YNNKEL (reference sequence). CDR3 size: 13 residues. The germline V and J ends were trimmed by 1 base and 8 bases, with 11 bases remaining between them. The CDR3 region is CASSQGSVSGYTF. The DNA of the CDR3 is TGTGCCAGCAGCCAAGGATCGGTAAGCGGCTACACCTTC.

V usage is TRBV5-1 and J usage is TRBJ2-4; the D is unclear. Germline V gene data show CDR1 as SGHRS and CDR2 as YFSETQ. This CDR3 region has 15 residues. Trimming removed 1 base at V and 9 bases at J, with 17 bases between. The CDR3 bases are TGCGCCAGCAGCTTGTTCGGGCCCCCGAGCTTCATTCAGTACTTC. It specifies CASSLFGPPSFIQYF.

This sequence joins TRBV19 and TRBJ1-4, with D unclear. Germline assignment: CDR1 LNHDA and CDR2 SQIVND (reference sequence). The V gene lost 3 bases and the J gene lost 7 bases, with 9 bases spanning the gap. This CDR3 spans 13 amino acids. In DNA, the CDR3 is TGTGCCAGTAGTATTTCTAAGGGTGAAAAACTGTTTTTT. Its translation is CASSISKGEKLFF.

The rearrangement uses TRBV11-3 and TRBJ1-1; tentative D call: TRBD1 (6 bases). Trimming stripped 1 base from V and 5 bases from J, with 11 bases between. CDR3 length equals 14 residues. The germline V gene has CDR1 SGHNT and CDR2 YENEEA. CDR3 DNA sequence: TGTGCCAGCAGCTTAGTGGACAGTTTTACTGAAGCTTTCTTT. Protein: CASSLVDSFTEAFF.

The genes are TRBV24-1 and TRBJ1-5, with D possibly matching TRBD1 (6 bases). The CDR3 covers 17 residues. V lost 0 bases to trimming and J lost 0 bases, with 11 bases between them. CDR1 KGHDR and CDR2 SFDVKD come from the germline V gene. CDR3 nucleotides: TGTGCCACCAGTGATTTGTCAGGGACAAATAGCAATCAGCCCCAGCATTTT. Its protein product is CATSDLSGTNSNQPQHF.

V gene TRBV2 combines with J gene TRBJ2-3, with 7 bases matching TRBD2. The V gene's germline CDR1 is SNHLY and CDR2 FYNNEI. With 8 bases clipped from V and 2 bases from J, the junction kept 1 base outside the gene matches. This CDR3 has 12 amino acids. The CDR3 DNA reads TGTGCCAGCCGGGGGGTCACAGATACGCAGTATTTT. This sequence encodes CASRGVTDTQYF.

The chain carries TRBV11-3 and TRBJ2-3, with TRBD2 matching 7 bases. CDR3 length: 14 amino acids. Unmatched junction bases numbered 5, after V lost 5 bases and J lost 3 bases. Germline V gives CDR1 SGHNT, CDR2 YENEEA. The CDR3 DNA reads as TGTGCCAGCAGCGAAGGACTAGATACAGATACGCAGTATTTT. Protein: CASSEGLDTDTQYF.

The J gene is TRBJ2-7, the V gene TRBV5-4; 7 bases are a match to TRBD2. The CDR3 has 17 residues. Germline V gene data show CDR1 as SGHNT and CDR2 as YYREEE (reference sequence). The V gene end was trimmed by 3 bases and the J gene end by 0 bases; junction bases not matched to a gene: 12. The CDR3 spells CASSSHPTGGGSYEQYF. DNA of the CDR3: TGTGCCAGCAGCTCCCACCCGACTGGCGGGGGCTCCTACGAGCAGTACTTC.

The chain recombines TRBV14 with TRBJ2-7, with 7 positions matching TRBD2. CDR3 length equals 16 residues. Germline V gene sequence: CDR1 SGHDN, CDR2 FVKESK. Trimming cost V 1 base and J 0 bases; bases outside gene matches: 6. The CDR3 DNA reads TGTGCCAGCAGCCAAGGGCCCAGGGAGGGCTCCTACGAGCAGTACTTC. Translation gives CASSQGPREGSYEQYF.

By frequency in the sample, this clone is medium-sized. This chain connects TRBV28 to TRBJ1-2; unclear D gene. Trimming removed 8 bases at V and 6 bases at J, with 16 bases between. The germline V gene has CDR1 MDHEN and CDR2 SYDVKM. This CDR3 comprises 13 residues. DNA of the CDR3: TGTGCCAGCTTTCCATCCGGTCTTGATGGCTACACCTTC. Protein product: CASFPSGLDGYTF.

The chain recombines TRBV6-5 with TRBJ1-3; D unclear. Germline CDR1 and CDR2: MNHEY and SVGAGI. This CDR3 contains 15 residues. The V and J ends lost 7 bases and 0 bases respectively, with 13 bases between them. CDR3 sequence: CASTRPGDSGNTIYF. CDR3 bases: TGTGCCAGCACTCGCCCCGGGGACTCTGGAAACACCATATATTTT.

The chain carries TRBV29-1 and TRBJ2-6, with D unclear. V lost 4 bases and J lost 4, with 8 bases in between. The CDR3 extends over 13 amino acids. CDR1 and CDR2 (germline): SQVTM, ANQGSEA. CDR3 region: CSVGLSGANVLTF. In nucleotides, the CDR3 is TGCAGCGTTGGGTTGTCCGGGGCCAACGTCCTGACTTTC.

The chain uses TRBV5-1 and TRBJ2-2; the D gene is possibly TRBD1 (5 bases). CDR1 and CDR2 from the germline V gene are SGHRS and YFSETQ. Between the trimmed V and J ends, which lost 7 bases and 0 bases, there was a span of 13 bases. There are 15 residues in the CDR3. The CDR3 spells CASGRAMTNTGELFF. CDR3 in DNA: TGCGCCAGCGGCAGGGCGATGACGAACACCGGGGAGCTGTTTTTT.

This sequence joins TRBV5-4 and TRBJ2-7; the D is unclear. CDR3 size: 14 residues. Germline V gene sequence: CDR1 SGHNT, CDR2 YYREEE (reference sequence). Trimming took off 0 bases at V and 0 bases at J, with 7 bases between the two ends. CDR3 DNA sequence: TGTGCCAGCAGCTTGGATCCTAGCTCCTACGAGCAGTACTTC. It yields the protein CASSLDPSSYEQYF.

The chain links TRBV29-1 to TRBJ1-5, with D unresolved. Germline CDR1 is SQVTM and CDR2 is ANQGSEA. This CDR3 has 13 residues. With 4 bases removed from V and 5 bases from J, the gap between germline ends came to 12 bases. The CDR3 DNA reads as TGCAGCGTTGCTTTGGGCCTGGATCAGCCCCAGCATTTT. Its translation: CSVALGLDQPQHF.

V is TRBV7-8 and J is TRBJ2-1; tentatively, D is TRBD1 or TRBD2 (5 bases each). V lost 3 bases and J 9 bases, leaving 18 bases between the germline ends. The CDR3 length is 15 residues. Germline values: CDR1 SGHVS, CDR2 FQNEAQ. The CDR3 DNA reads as TGTGCCAGCAGCTTCCGGGACCCTACTTGGGGTGAGCAGTTCTTC. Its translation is CASSFRDPTWGEQFF.

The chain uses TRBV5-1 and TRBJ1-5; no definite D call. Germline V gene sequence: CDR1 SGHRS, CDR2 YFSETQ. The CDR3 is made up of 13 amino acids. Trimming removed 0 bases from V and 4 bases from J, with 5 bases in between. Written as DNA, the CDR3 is TGCGCCAGCAGCTTGGTACCAAATCAGCCCCAGCATTTT. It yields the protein CASSLVPNQPQHF.

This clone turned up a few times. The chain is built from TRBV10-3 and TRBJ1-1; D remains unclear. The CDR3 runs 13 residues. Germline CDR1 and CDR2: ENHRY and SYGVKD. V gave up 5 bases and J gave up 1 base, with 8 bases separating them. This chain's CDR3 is CAISPSGNTEAFF. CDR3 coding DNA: TGTGCCATCAGTCCCTCAGGGAACACTGAAGCTTTCTTT.

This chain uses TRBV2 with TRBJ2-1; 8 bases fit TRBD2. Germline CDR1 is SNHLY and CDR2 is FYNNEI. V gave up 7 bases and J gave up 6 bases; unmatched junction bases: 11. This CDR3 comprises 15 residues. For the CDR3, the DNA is TGTGCCAGCAAATTTTACGGGGGGGCGTCCAATGAGCAGTTCTTC. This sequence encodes CASKFYGGASNEQFF.

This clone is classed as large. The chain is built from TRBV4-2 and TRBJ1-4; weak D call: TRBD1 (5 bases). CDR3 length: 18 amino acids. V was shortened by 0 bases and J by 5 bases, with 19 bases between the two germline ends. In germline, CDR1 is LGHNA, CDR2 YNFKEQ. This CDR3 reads CASSQDNFASRVNEKLFF. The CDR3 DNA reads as TGTGCCAGCAGCCAAGATAATTTTGCGAGCAGGGTGAATGAAAAACTGTTTTTT.

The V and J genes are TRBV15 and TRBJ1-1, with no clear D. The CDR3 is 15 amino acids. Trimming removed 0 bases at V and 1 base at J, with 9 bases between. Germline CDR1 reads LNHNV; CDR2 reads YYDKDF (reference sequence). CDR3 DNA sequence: TGTGCCACCAGCAGAGATTCTGGTGAGAACACTGAAGCTTTCTTT. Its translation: CATSRDSGENTEAFF. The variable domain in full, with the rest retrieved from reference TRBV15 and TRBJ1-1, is DAMVIQNPRYQVTQFGKPVTLSCSQTLNHNVMYWYQQKSSQAPKLLFHYYDKDFNNEADTPDNFQSRRPNTSFCFLDIRSPGLGDTAMYLCATSRDSGENTEAFFGQGTRLTVV.

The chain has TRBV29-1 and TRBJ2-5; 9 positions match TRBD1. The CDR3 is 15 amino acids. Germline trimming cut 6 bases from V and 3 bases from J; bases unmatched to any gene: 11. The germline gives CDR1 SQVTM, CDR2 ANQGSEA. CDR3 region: CSVTRGTGREETQYF. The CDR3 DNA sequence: TGCAGCGTAACCCGAGGGACAGGGAGAGAAGAGACCCAGTACTTC.

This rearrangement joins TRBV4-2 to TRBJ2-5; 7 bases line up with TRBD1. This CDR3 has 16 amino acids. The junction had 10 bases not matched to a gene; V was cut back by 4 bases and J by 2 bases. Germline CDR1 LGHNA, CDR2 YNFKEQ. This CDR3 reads CASSLLDRDGQETQYF. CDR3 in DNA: TGTGCCAGCAGCCTTCTAGACAGGGATGGACAAGAGACCCAGTACTTC.

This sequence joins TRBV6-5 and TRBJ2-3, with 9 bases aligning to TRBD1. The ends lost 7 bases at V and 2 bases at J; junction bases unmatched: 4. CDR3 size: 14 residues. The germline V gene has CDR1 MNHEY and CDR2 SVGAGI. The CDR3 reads CASTGTGSTDTQYF. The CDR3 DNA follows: TGTGCCAGCACCGGGACAGGGTCCACAGATACGCAGTATTTT.

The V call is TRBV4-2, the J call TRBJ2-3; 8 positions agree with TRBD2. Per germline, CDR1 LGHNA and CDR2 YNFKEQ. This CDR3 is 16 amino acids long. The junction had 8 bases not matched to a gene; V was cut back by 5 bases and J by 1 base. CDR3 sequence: CASSSGLASRTDTQYF. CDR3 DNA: TGTGCCAGCAGCTCCGGACTAGCCTCGCGCACAGATACGCAGTATTTT.

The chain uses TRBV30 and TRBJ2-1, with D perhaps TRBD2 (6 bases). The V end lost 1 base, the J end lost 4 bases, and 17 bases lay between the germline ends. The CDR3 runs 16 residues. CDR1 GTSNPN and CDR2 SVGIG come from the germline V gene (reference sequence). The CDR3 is CAWSGALASKYNEQFF. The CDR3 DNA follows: TGTGCCTGGAGTGGGGCCCTAGCGTCCAAGTACAATGAGCAGTTCTTC. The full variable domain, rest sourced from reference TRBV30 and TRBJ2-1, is SQTIHQWPATLVQPVGSPLSLECTVEGTSNPNLYWYRQAAGRGLQLLFYSVGIGQISSEVPQNLSASRPQDRQFILSSKKLLLSDSGFYLCAWSGALASKYNEQFFGPGTRLTVL.

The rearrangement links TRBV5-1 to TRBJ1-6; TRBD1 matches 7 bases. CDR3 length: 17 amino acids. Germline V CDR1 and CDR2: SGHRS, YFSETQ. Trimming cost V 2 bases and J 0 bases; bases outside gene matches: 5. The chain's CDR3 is CASSFNAGGSYNSPLHF. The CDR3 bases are TGCGCCAGCAGCTTCAACGCAGGGGGCTCCTATAATTCACCCCTCCACTTT.

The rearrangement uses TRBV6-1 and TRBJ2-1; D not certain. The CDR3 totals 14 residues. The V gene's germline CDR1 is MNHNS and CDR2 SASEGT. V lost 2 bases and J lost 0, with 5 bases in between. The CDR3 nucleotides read TGTGCCAGCAGTGAATTAGGCTCCTACAATGAGCAGTTCTTC. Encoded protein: CASSELGSYNEQFF.

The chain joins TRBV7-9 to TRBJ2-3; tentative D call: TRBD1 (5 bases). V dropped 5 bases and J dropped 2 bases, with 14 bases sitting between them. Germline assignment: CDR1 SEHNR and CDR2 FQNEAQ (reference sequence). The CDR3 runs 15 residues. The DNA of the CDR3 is TGTGCCAGCAGCACGGACAATTTACTCACAGATACGCAGTATTTT. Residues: CASSTDNLLTDTQYF.

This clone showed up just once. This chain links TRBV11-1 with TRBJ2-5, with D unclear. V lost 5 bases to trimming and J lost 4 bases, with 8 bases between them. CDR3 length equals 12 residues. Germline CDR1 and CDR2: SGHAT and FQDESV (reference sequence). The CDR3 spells CASSGQGETQYF. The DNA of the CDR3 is TGTGCCAGCAGCGGCCAAGGAGAGACCCAGTACTTC.

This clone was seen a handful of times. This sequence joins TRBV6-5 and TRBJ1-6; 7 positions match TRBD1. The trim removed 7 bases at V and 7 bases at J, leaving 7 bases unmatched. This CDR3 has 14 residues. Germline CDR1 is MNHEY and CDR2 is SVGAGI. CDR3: CASTRDRQNSPLHF. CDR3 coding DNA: TGTGCCAGCACGCGGGACAGACAAAATTCACCCCTCCACTTT.

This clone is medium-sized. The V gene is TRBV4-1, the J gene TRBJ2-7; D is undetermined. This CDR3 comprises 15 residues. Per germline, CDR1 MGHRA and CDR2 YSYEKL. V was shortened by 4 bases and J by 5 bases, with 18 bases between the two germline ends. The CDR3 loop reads CASSRTRAQPNEQYF. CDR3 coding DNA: TGCGCCAGCAGCCGGACCCGGGCCCAACCCAACGAGCAGTACTTC.